This T cell receptor beta chain comes out of a study of CD8 T cells in ankylosing spondylitis. Findings and caveats of the study: There was a TCR beta motif, made of several highly homologous variants, that appeared characteristic of ankylosing spondylitis blood.

Germline CDR1 is SNHLY and CDR2 is FYNNEI. CDR3 size: 13 residues. The germline V and J ends were trimmed by 8 bases and 0 bases, with 11 bases remaining between them. TCRdb ran MiXCR on the 5' RACE reads and lists one entry per CDR3 protein. The repertoire holds approximately 220,000 distinct CDR3 sequences, with about 16% as singletons. This clonotype was found a few times. Its specificity is unknown. Sequenced sample: blood, either unsorted or a sorted T cell fraction (not recorded which). V and J are TRBV2 and TRBJ2-7, with a tentative D call TRBD1 (5 bases). The clonotype originates from a male donor with ankylosing spondylitis. The CDR3 coding sequence is TGTGCCAGCGAACTGGGGCCCTCCTACGAGCAGTACTTC. Protein: CASELGPSYEQYF.